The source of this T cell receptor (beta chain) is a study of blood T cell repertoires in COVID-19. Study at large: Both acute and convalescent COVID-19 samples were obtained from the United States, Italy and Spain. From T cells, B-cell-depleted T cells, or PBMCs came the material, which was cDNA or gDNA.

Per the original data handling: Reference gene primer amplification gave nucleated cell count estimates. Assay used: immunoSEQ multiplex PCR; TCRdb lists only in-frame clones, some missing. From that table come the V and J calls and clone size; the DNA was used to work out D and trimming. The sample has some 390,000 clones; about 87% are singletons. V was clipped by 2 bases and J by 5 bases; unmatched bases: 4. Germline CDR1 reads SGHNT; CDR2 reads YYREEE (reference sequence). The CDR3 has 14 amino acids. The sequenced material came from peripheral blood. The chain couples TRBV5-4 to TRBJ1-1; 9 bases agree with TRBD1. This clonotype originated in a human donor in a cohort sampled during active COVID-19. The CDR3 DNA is TGTGCCAGCAGCTTACGGACAGGGGAGACTGAAGCTTTCTTT. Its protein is CASSLRTGETEAFF.